The present entry profiles one TCR beta chain with its context. This clonotype showed up just a few times. Its antigen is currently not known. Base qualities were left out, and no much larger clone turns up one base away. Based on the germline V gene (reference sequence), the CDR1 and CDR2 sequences are LNHDA and SQIVND. V is shortened by 4 bases, J by 8 bases, and the region joining them spans 14 bases. The CDR3 runs 14 residues from the cysteine to the phenylalanine. Only the CDR3 region is kept as DNA, spanning 42 bases read in frame from base 1. TCR beta CDR3 regions were amplified from RNA transcripts. The TCR CDR3 was subjected to a first round of RT-PCR using the HTBI primer set and the Qiagen OneStep RT-PCR kit. A second multiplex PCR round built the libraries, followed by size selection and purification. Libraries were sequenced paired-end with 100 bp reads on an Illumina HiSeq2000. In the original analysis: SOAPnuke was used to process the raw data, throwing out any read that contained adapters or uncalled bases, had a mean Phred below 15, or lacked an exact constant-primer or identifier match. High-quality paired reads were merged using COPE v1.2.5, and each unique nucleotide sequence was defined as a clonotype. MiTCR v1.1 was used to align the clonotypes against IMGT TRBV, TRBD and TRBJ reference segments. The analysis included only V-J combinations with a frequency above 0.0001, which together covered over 98% of the repertoires. The TCS score was defined as F50 (clonal expansion) divided by E x V (chaos), with BLOSUM62-based TCRdist calculated between CDR3 peptides within each V-J. Welch's t-statistics and random forest reduced roughly 530 V-J features to 13, which were used in a naive Bayes classifier (R e1071). TCRdb cleaned the public reads at Q25 with fastp, built clones with MiXCR and kept in-frame beta chains. CDR3 protein duplicates are merged, each entry listing the most common genes and DNA. The V and J calls follow TCRdb's processing rather than the paper's. Recorded for this sample are around 520,000 distinct CDR3 sequences; approximately 14% of them occurred a single time. The top ten constitute over 15% of the sample.

Graves' hyperthyroidism was defined as stable when no progression to ophthalmopathy occurred over 18 months of follow-up. Hyperthyroidism patients were aged 18 to 65 years and newly diagnosed, with disease duration of less than 2 months. Patients with uncontrolled infections, other autoimmune diseases, pregnancy or lactation were excluded. Diagnoses relied on clinical symptoms, serum thyroxine and TRAb, thyroid ultrasound and orbital computed tomography. PBMCs were isolated from 7.5 to 10 ml of fresh peripheral blood by Ficoll-Paque density gradient centrifugation. Total RNA was extracted with Trizol reagent, and quality was checked on an Agilent 2100 Bioanalyzer. The data originate from a study of T cells in Graves' hyperthyroidism and ophthalmopathy (dated by TCRdb to about 2019). With regard to the full study: Peripheral blood was sampled at the time of initial diagnosis, prior to any treatment. A discovery cohort of about a hundred patients, 43 with Graves' ophthalmopathy and about 58 with stable Graves' hyperthyroidism, was used to find distinguishing TCR V-J signatures. Whether ophthalmopathy could be predicted prospectively was tested in an independent validation cohort made up of under 20 hyperthyroidism patients plus 17 patients who later progressed to ophthalmopathy. The roughly 94 discovery patients were randomly split 7:3 into training and test sets. The study also compared thyroid tissue and blood T-cell repertoires from about six Graves' hyperthyroidism patients. After blood sampling, hyperthyroidism patients were treated with methimazole at a starting dose of 30 mg daily, and ophthalmopathy patients were treated with high-dose intravenous methylprednisolone. The paper reports TCR Vbeta CDR3 sequencing of over 130 peripheral blood samples: 43 ophthalmopathy, approximately 74 hyperthyroidism and approximately 17 progressor patients.

Findings and caveats that apply to the study as a whole: A model built on a 13 V-J signature distinguished ophthalmopathy from stable hyperthyroidism, reaching 87.88% sensitivity and under 84% specificity in cross-validation and 80%/75% in testing. Most expanded thyroid clonotypes (frequency above 0.001) were also found in blood, which suggests that blood repertoires may mirror thyroid immune responses. No statistical method was used to fix the sample size in advance, and group allocation was not hidden from the investigators. In validation, the model predicted progression to ophthalmopathy with just under 71% sensitivity and about 73% specificity, a median of about 6 months before onset.

Sequences were obtained from blood. Rearrangement joined TRBV19 to TRBJ2-2; the D region is possibly TRBD1 or TRBD2, each matching across 6 bases. The receptor was derived from a woman aged 18-35 years with Graves' hyperthyroidism. In nucleotides, the sequence is TGTGCCAGTAGTACCCCGGGGGCTGCGGGGGAGCTGTTTTTT. Translated, it gives CASSTPGAAGELFF. Joined to the reference TRBV19 and TRBJ2-2 proteins, this CDR3 gives the full variable domain: DGGITQSPKYLFRKEGQNVTLSCEQNLNHDAMYWYRQDPGQGLRLIYYSQIVNDFQKGDIAEGYSVSREKKESFPLTVTSAQKNPTAFYLCASSTPGAAGELFFGEGSRLTVL.